These 29 T cell receptor beta chains share one sample of origin, sequenced in a study of post-analysis software for immune sequencing data. Study conclusions and caveats: Patients showed TRBV5-6, TRBV5-1 and TRBV20-1 among four to six TRBV segments more frequent than in controls.

Their cognate antigens are unknown. Unique molecular identifiers were built into the TCR beta cDNA libraries. TCRdb used MiXCR to reprocess the PCR reads, holding one entry per CDR3 protein. This sample has 650,000 to 850,000 distinct CDR3 sequences, with approximately 53% found just once. The source material was blood. These receptor sequences come from a girl aged 10-17 years with multiple sclerosis.

The gene calls are TRBV4-1 and TRBJ2-6; either TRBD1 or TRBD2 may supply D (5 bases each). Germline V CDR1 and CDR2: MGHRA, YSYEKL. The CDR3 contains 14 residues. Trimming stripped 3 bases from V and 2 bases from J, with 5 bases between. The CDR3 sequence: CASSQGAGANVLTF. The CDR3 nucleotides are TGCGCCAGCAGCCAGGGGGCTGGGGCCAACGTCCTGACTTTC.

In this sample, this clonotype turned up once. The gene calls are TRBV7-2 and TRBJ2-5; 8 bases are shared with TRBD2. The ends lost 7 bases at V and 5 bases at J; junction bases unmatched: 9. The CDR3 spans 14 residues. Germline CDR1 reads SGHTA; CDR2 reads FQGNSA. CDR3 nucleotides: TGTGCCAGCACCCTAACGGGGGGGCCGGAGACCCAGTACTTC. Translation: CASTLTGGPETQYF.

This clonotype has a count of ten or more. The V call is TRBV29-1, the J call TRBJ2-7; D may be TRBD2 (6 bases). The germline gives CDR1 SQVTM, CDR2 ANQGSEA. The CDR3 is 17 amino acids. Deletions cut 0 bases from V and 1 base from J, with 19 bases between. In DNA form, the CDR3 reads TGCAGCGTTGAAGAGGGAGGACGTAGCACCCCTTCCTACGAGCAGTACTTC. Encoded protein: CSVEEGGRSTPSYEQYF.

This clonotype was observed a single time. The chain uses TRBV9 and TRBJ1-1; maybe TRBD1 (5 bases). Trimming removed 0 bases from V and 4 bases from J, with 10 bases in between. CDR3 length: 14 residues. Germline loops: CDR1 SGDLS, CDR2 YYNGEE. Here the CDR3 DNA reads TGTGCCAGCAGCGTAGGAGGGGTTGTCACTGAAGCTTTCTTT. This gives the protein CASSVGGVVTEAFF.

This clonotype came up a few times. The chain couples TRBV6-6 to TRBJ2-7, with D perhaps matching TRBD1 (5 bases). The CDR3 consists of 13 residues. CDR1 and CDR2 (germline): MNHNY, SVGAGI (reference sequence). Trimming took off 3 bases at V and 5 bases at J, with 11 bases between the two ends. The CDR3 region has the DNA TGTGCCAGCAGTTATCAGGGCAGGGACGAGCAGTACTTC. It translates to CASSYQGRDEQYF.

The chain has TRBV7-9 and TRBJ1-2, with TRBD1 as a possible D gene (6 bases). Germline assignment: CDR1 SEHNR and CDR2 FQNEAQ (reference sequence). Between the trimmed V and J ends, which lost 4 bases and 2 bases, there was a span of 17 bases. The CDR3 totals 16 residues. CDR3 region: CASSSGGPFGNYGYTF. The CDR3 DNA reads as TGTGCCAGCAGCTCTGGGGGCCCCTTCGGGAACTATGGCTACACCTTC.

The chain recombines TRBV25-1 with TRBJ2-7; maybe TRBD1 (6 bases). There are 14 residues in the CDR3. V shed 1 base and J shed 5 bases, with 12 bases lying between them. Germline CDR1 is MGHDK and CDR2 is SYGVNS. CDR3 sequence: CASSEWGRGNEQYF. The CDR3 DNA reads TGTGCCAGCAGTGAATGGGGCAGGGGCAACGAGCAGTACTTC.

This clonotype was seen more than once but under ten times. This chain links TRBV19 with TRBJ2-7; D unclear. The V gene lost 1 base and the J gene lost 1 base, with 11 bases spanning the gap. This CDR3 region has 15 residues. CDR1 LNHDA and CDR2 SQIVND come from the germline V gene (reference sequence). The CDR3 coding sequence is TGTGCCAGTAGTATAGTATCGGGCAGTTCCTACGAGCAGTACTTC. It translates to CASSIVSGSSYEQYF.

This clonotype was picked up a small number of times. The chain uses TRBV7-2 and TRBJ2-1; TRBD2 aligns across 8 bases. The junction had 12 bases not matched to a gene; V was cut back by 5 bases and J by 3 bases. Germline lookup yields CDR1 SGHTA and CDR2 FQGNSA. CDR3 length equals 17 residues. CDR3 in DNA: TGTGCCAGCAGCCTAGATGTGCTAGCGGGTAGCTACAATGAGCAGTTCTTC. It encodes CASSLDVLAGSYNEQFF.

The chain is built from TRBV5-1 and TRBJ1-4; weak D call: TRBD1 (5 bases). Germline V gene lookup returns CDR1 SGHRS and CDR2 YFSETQ. Trimming removed 3 bases at V and 8 bases at J, with 14 bases between. There are 14 residues in the CDR3. CDR3 residues: CASSSTVGPEKLFF. The CDR3 DNA reads TGCGCCAGCAGCTCGACAGTGGGTCCCGAAAAACTGTTTTTT.

This clonotype was counted only a few times. This chain uses TRBV12-3 or TRBV12-4 with TRBJ2-5; 7 bases fit TRBD2. This CDR3 is 16 amino acids long. With V trimmed by 5 bases and J by 11 bases, 20 bases remained unmatched. The CDR3 reads CASSPLLAASVLGQYF. The DNA of the CDR3 is TGTGCCAGCAGTCCCCTTCTAGCGGCCTCGGTTTTGGGGCAGTACTTC.

The genes are TRBV20-1 and TRBJ2-5, with TRBD2 matching 10 bases. J gave up 1 base and V 0 bases, and 8 bases lay outside the gene matches. This CDR3 spans 17 amino acids. Germline values: CDR1 DFQATT, CDR2 SNEGSKA (reference sequence). The CDR3 nucleotides read TGCAGTGCTAGAGATCTGGGGCTAGCGGGGGTCCAAGAGACCCAGTACTTC. Encoded protein: CSARDLGLAGVQETQYF.

V and J are TRBV4-1 and TRBJ1-1; 9 positions match TRBD1. The CDR3 sequence is 17 residues long. J was trimmed by 5 bases and V by 3 bases; bases with no gene match: 13. Germline loops: CDR1 MGHRA, CDR2 YSYEKL. The CDR3 DNA sequence: TGCGCCAGCAGCCATGCTAGCCTCCGGGACAGGGATACTGAAGCTTTCTTT. This encodes CASSHASLRDRDTEAFF.

The V gene is TRBV12-3 or TRBV12-4, the J gene TRBJ2-1, with 7 bases fitting TRBD1. J lost 4 bases, V lost 7 bases, and 7 bases had no gene match. The CDR3 totals 14 residues. The CDR3 nucleotides read TGTGCCAGCATCCCGCCGACAGGGTACAATGAGCAGTTCTTC. This sequence encodes CASIPPTGYNEQFF.

The genes are TRBV30 and TRBJ2-1, with 14 bases aligning to TRBD2. The junction had 5 bases not matched to a gene; V was cut back by 2 bases and J by 8 bases. This CDR3 spans 15 amino acids. The germline V gene encodes CDR1 GTSNPN and CDR2 SVGIG (reference sequence). In nucleotides, the CDR3 is TGTGCCTGGAGTTACGGGACTAGCGGGGGCGATGAGCAGTTCTTC. This encodes CAWSYGTSGGDEQFF.

The chain links TRBV10-1 to TRBJ2-3; the D is unclear. V lost 0 bases and J 1 base, leaving 14 bases between the germline ends. The CDR3 sequence is 17 residues long. CDR1 is WNHNN and CDR2 is SYGVQD in the germline V gene (reference sequence). The CDR3 DNA sequence: TGCGCCAGCAGTGAGTCTTTCGATCACCGTGGCACAGATACGCAGTATTTT. Its translation: CASSESFDHRGTDTQYF.

In its sample, this clonotype was seen a few times. This sequence joins TRBV29-1 and TRBJ2-7; 9 bases match TRBD1. The trim removed 5 bases at V and 4 bases at J, leaving 3 bases unmatched. Germline V gene data show CDR1 as SQVTM and CDR2 as ANQGSEA. The CDR3 covers 12 residues. CDR3 DNA: TGCAGCGTTTTACAGGGGGCGTACGAGCAGTACTTC. Its translation is CSVLQGAYEQYF.

The chain carries TRBV5-6 and TRBJ2-5, with D perhaps matching TRBD1 (5 bases). Germline lookup yields CDR1 SGHDT and CDR2 YYEEEE. This CDR3 has 16 amino acids. With 1 base removed from V and 2 bases from J, the gap between germline ends came to 15 bases. CDR3 residues: CASSLSTGTQQETQYF. CDR3 bases: TGTGCCAGCAGCTTGTCCACAGGAACGCAACAAGAGACCCAGTACTTC.

Only a few counts were recorded for this clonotype. The V gene is TRBV20-1, the J gene TRBJ1-2, with 9 bases identical to TRBD1. Germline V CDR1 and CDR2: DFQATT, SNEGSKA (reference sequence). CDR3 length: 14 amino acids. After removal of 2 bases from V and 4 bases from J, the junction contained 5 bases not matched to a gene. CDR3 sequence: CSARSGTGLYGYTF. As DNA, the CDR3 is TGCAGTGCTAGATCGGGGACAGGGCTCTATGGCTACACCTTC.

The rearrangement links TRBV12-3 or TRBV12-4 to TRBJ1-2; D remains ambiguous. The CDR3 runs 15 residues. V dropped 1 base and J dropped 4 bases, with 13 bases sitting between them. The CDR3 nucleotides are TGTGCCAGCAGTTTAGGTTCCTCGGGGATCTATGGCTACACCTTC. Protein product: CASSLGSSGIYGYTF.

This chain connects TRBV4-2 to TRBJ1-5; D ambiguous. Trimming left V 0 bases short and J 6 bases short, with 12 bases between. The CDR3 runs 15 residues. The germline V gene has CDR1 LGHNA and CDR2 YNFKEQ. CDR3 nucleotides: TGTGCCAGCAGCCAAGAAGTGACAAGTGGTCAGCCCCAGCATTTT. Its translation: CASSQEVTSGQPQHF.

This chain uses TRBV5-6 with TRBJ2-4; D may be TRBD1 (6 bases). With 0 bases removed from V and 6 bases from J, the gap between germline ends came to 10 bases. This CDR3 spans 14 amino acids. The germline V gene encodes CDR1 SGHDT and CDR2 YYEEEE. In DNA, the CDR3 is TGTGCCAGCAGCTTGGAGGGGACAAGAAACATTCAGTACTTC. Amino acids: CASSLEGTRNIQYF.

The chain couples TRBV7-3 to TRBJ2-1; 11 positions match TRBD1. Germline V CDR1 and CDR2: SGHTA, FQGTGA. The CDR3 is 17 amino acids. Trimming cost V 0 bases and J 0 bases; bases outside gene matches: 1. The DNA for the CDR3 is TGTGCCAGCAGCTTAACGGGGACAGGGGGCTCCTACAATGAGCAGTTCTTC. Its protein is CASSLTGTGGSYNEQFF.

The V call is TRBV29-1, the J call TRBJ2-5, with a tentative D call TRBD2 (6 bases). Per the germline V gene, CDR1 is SQVTM and CDR2 is ANQGSEA. V shed 3 bases and J shed 11 bases, with 22 bases lying between them. The length of the CDR3 is 14 residues. CDR3 in DNA: TGCAGCGTTGAGGGTGGGGGGAAATCATACGAACAGTACTTC. Its protein product is CSVEGGGKSYEQYF.

This clonotype was seen a handful of times. The V and J genes are TRBV7-9 and TRBJ2-5; D not resolved. Germline CDR1 reads SEHNR; CDR2 reads FQNEAQ (reference sequence). The CDR3 spans 15 residues. Trimming left V 2 bases short and J 0 bases short, with 10 bases between. This chain's CDR3 is CASSLSSLYQETQYF. CDR3 DNA: TGTGCCAGCAGCTTATCAAGTCTGTACCAAGAGACCCAGTACTTC.

The chain has TRBV5-1 and TRBJ1-2; a weak D match, TRBD1 (5 bases). V shed 6 bases and J shed 3 bases, with 15 bases lying between them. In germline, CDR1 is SGHRS, CDR2 YFSETQ. This CDR3 is 14 amino acids long. CDR3: CASTSLEGHYGYTF. The CDR3 DNA reads as TGCGCCAGCACCTCGCTGGAGGGGCACTATGGCTACACCTTC.

The chain joins TRBV20-1 to TRBJ2-1, with TRBD2 matching 9 bases. The V gene end was trimmed by 6 bases and the J gene end by 0 bases; junction bases not matched to a gene: 6. Germline V gives CDR1 DFQATT, CDR2 SNEGSKA (reference sequence). The CDR3 runs 15 residues. The CDR3 loop reads CSAALAGVSYNEQFF. CDR3 nucleotides: TGCAGTGCCGCCTTAGCGGGGGTCTCCTACAATGAGCAGTTCTTC.

CDR3 in DNA: TGTGCCAGCAGCCCAGGAGCGGGGGGGCCGTTGGATACGCAGTATTTT. This translates into CASSPGAGGPLDTQYF. This rearrangement joins TRBV5-4 to TRBJ2-3; TRBD2 matches at 10 bases. This CDR3 comprises 16 residues. J lost 6 bases, V lost 4 bases, and 11 bases had no gene match. Looked up from germline, CDR1 is SGHNT and CDR2 is YYREEE (reference sequence).

This clonotype was detected only a few times. The chain is built from TRBV12-3 or TRBV12-4 and TRBJ2-5, with D unresolved. Trimming took off 5 bases at V and 2 bases at J, with 15 bases between the two ends. The CDR3 length is 15 residues. This CDR3 reads CASSGVETQQETQYF. CDR3 nucleotides: TGTGCCAGCAGTGGGGTTGAGACACAACAAGAGACCCAGTACTTC.